The source of this T cell receptor (beta chain) is a study of identical twins. The germline gives CDR1 SGHTA, CDR2 FQGNSA. Trimming took 0 bases from V and 8 from J, leaving 15 bases between them. CDR3 length: 15 residues. As to this clonotype: Its antigen remains unknown.

TCRdb re-derived calls from the 5' RACE reads in MiXCR, one entry per CDR3 protein. Of 1,800,000 or so distinct CDR3 sequences listed, under 35% are singletons. Study-wide points: A lower insertion count was a feature of abundant cord blood beta clonotypes, with no such feature in memory repertoires.

Specimen: cord blood. The origin of this receptor is a newborn girl in good health. The gene calls are TRBV7-2 and TRBJ2-3; D possibly corresponds to TRBD2 (6 bases). CDR3 sequence reads: CASSLARRGRGTQYF. CDR3 nucleotides: TGTGCCAGCAGCTTAGCTAGGCGGGGCCGGGGTACGCAGTATTTT.